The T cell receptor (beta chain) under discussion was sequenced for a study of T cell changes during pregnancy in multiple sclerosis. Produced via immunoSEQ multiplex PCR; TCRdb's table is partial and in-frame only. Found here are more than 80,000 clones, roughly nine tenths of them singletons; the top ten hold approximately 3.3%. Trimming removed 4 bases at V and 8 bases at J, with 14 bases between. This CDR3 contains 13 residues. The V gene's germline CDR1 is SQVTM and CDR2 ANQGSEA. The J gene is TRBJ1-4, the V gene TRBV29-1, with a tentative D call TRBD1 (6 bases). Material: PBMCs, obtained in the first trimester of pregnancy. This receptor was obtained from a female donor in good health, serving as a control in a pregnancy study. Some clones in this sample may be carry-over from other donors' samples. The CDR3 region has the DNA TGCAGCGTTGGACCCAAGGGGGAAGAAAAACTGTTTTTT. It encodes CSVGPKGEEKLFF.